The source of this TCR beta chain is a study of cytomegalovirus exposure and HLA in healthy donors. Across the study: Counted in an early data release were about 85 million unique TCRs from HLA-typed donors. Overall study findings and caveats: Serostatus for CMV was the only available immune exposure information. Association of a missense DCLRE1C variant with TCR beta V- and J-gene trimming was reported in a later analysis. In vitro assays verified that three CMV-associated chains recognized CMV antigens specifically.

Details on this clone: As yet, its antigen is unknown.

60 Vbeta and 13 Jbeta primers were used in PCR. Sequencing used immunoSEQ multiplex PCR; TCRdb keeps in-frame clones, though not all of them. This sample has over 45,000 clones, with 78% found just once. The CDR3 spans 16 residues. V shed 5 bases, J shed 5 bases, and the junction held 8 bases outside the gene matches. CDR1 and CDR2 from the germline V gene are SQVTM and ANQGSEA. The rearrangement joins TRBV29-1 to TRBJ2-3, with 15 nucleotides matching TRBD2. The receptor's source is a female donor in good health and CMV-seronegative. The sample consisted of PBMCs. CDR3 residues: CSVLGLAGGPIDTQYF. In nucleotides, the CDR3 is TGCAGCGTTCTTGGACTAGCGGGGGGGCCGATAGATACGCAGTATTTT.